This section outlines one TCR beta chain sequence together with its context. This clonotype was detected many times. The antigen this receptor binds is unknown. No per-base quality is available; no much larger clone lies one base away. Genomic DNA served as template for TCR beta VDJ combination and CDR3 sequence profiling. An Illumina HiSeq 2000 was the platform used for TCR repertoire sequencing. For the original study's pipeline: Repertoire assessment relied on Simpson's diversity index, CDR3 size and DJ length profiles, and TRBV/TRBJ rearrangement plots. The immunodominant clone was defined as the most abundant DNA sequence in deep sequencing data. CDR3 amino acid sequences were checked for sharing between subjects and were compared against published repertoires and the VDJdb database. The raw public reads went through TCRdb reprocessing: fastp at Q25, MiXCR clone calling, in-frame beta chains kept. Identical CDR3 protein sequences are pooled into one entry, listed with their most common genes and DNA. The V and J calls here are based on TCRdb, not the publication. Counted in this sample were roughly 420,000 distinct CDR3 sequences; 55% to 75% of them appeared once. The ten largest account for around 4% of the sample.

CDR1 and CDR2 were assigned from the germline V gene as LGHNA and YNFKEQ. V loses 1 base, J loses 4 bases, and the germline ends lie 16 bases apart. The CDR3 holds 16 amino acids from the cysteine to the phenylalanine. Just CDR3 DNA is preserved here, 48 bases in frame from base 1. The entry originates in a study of CD8+CD57+ T cells in acquired aplastic anemia (dated by TCRdb to the late 2010s). In terms of the full investigation: A mean of around 3.2 ug of DNA, ranging from roughly 0.2 to 30 ug, was extracted from sorted CD4+ and CD8+ cells. For healthy donor samples, the average read count was about 10 million for CD4+ cells and 11.0 million for CD8+ cells. Findings and caveats that apply to the study as a whole: Roughly 30 CD8+ CDR3 sequences were found to be shared between patients and controls, but these sequences appeared to be highly expressed in patients and within the immunodominant clones of the patients. No significant difference in CD8+ Simpson's diversity was found between patients and healthy controls (P=0.060).

In this study, sorted CD4+ and CD8+ T cells from the blood of healthy subjects and of severe aplastic anemia patients had their TCR repertoires deep-sequenced. Ficoll-Paque density gradient centrifugation was used to isolate peripheral blood mononuclear cells. Before DNA extraction, CD4+ and CD8+ T cells were sorted with FACS or magnetic beads. Recombination linked TRBV4-2 to TRBJ1-1; the D segment could be TRBD1, given 5 matching bases. The sequence derives from a human donor in good health, serving as a control. The sequenced material came from sorted CD4+, CD8+, or CD8+CD57+ T cells (not recorded which) from PBMCs. The CDR3 is CASSQVPGGVVTEAFF. The DNA sequence reads TGTGCCAGCAGCCAAGTTCCTGGGGGGGTGGTCACTGAAGCTTTCTTT.